This T cell receptor beta chain was captured by sequencing in a study of T cells after yellow fever vaccination (dated by TCRdb to between 2018 and 2021). Regarding the research as a whole: The SMART-Seq v4 Ultra Low Input RNA kit was used to prepare libraries from fractions with low cell numbers. To follow T-cell clones before and after primary and booster YFV17D yellow fever vaccination, bulk TCR alpha and beta repertoires were sequenced over time. Two healthy male donors, one aged 18 to 29 and one aged 30 to 40 years, made up the cohort. Blood samples were taken at several timepoints before and after primary and secondary immunization, and bulk PBMC replicates and cell subsets were isolated.

TCR cDNA was made using 5'RACE template switching, a step that added a universal primer site and unique molecular identifiers. Priming of cDNA synthesis was performed from both the TCR alpha and TCR beta constant segments. Library amplification used two PCR steps, and the second PCR step added sample barcodes and sequencing adapters. Sequencing of libraries was performed on Illumina HiSeq 2500 (2x100 bp) or NovaSeq (2x150 bp). The paper's processing steps were these. Reads were demultiplexed and collapsed into UMI consensus sequences with MIGEC, and V(D)J alignment was performed with MiXCR. Using edgeR on replicate PBMC samples, clonotypes were called vaccine-responding if FDR was below 0.01 and the log2 fold change was above 5 up to day 15. Each bulk clonotype was labeled CD4 or CD8 based on which sequenced repertoire, CD4 or CD8, contained the clonotype at higher abundance. TCRdb reprocessed the public reads (quality trimming at Q25 with fastp, clone calling with MiXCR) and kept in-frame beta chains. When rows share a CDR3 protein, they turn into one entry using the most common DNA and genes. The V and J calls reflect TCRdb's pipeline rather than the authors' work. The sample table records approximately 550,000 distinct CDR3 sequences; about 19% of these occur just once. Roughly an eighth of the sample is held by the ten biggest clonotypes.

Trimming removed 3 bases from V and 8 bases from J, leaving 21 bases between the germline ends. From its cysteine to its phenylalanine, the CDR3 spans 16 amino acids. This entry keeps only the CDR3 DNA: 48 bases, framed from base 1. The treatment or condition label, as the study defines it: live attenuated yellow fever vaccine strain. Two biological replicates of bulk PBMCs were collected at each blood-draw timepoint. PBMCs were isolated from peripheral blood using a standard Ficoll-Paque protocol. RNA was extracted with TriZol from bulk PBMCs, CD4 and CD8 fractions, and dextramer-positive and dextramer-negative fractions. What the study reported, not specific to this receptor: Compared with the primary T-cell response, the secondary T-cell response was weaker but faster, peaking on day 5 rather than day 15. A small fraction of clonotypes showed up in both the CD4 and CD8 compartments, probably as a result of convergent recombination. After the booster, most clones that had expanded after primary vaccination were detected again (roughly 96% of CD4 and roughly 86% of CD8), suggesting broad maintenance of memory. Computational filtering was needed because FACS-sorted repertoires could contain abundant contaminating clonotypes from the bulk population. Because the study included only a couple of donors, the extent to which the findings can be generalized is limited.

As to this clonotype: The antigen this receptor binds is unknown. No base quality information exists; no much larger clone differs at one position.

The rearrangement combines TRBV23-1 with TRBJ2-3; TRBD2 is a possible D gene, resting on 7 matching bases. TRBV23-1 is treated as an ORF (open reading frame) with a function not yet certain. The sequence was collected from a man between 25 and 39 years old who received the YFV17D yellow fever vaccine. Sample: PBMCs, taken 15 days after the yellow fever booster vaccination. The CDR3 protein is CASSHQEGGARVTQYF. The bases are TGCGCCAGCAGTCATCAGGAGGGGGGGGCAAGAGTTACGCAGTATTTT.